What follows are 22 T cell receptor beta chains derived from one specimen sequenced in a study of blood T cell repertoires in COVID-19. Only in-frame clones appear in the TCRdb table, and some are missing; sequencing was by immunoSEQ multiplex PCR. The sample includes fewer than 300,000 clones, roughly 84% of them seen just once. Material: peripheral blood. Source of these receptors: a woman between 18 and 30 years old with acute or convalescent COVID-19.

This clone was detected only a few times. The chain links TRBV5-5 to TRBJ1-2, with D possibly being TRBD1 (5 bases). CDR3 size: 15 residues. Germline loops: CDR1 SGHKS, CDR2 YYEKEE (reference sequence). Trimming removed 0 bases at V and 4 bases at J, with 13 bases between. CDR3: CASSLDGGSSYGYTF. The CDR3 DNA reads TGTGCCAGCAGCTTGGACGGGGGGTCCTCCTATGGCTACACCTTC.

The chain has TRBV4-3 and TRBJ2-7; weak D call: TRBD2 (6 bases). Germline values: CDR1 LGHNA, CDR2 YSLEER. The V end was cut by 2 bases, the J end by 0 bases, with 11 bases between. CDR3 length: 15 amino acids. The CDR3 nucleotides read TGCGCCAGCAGCCAACTAGCGTTAAGCTCCTACGAGCAGTACTTC. It yields the protein CASSQLALSSYEQYF.

Written as DNA, the CDR3 is TGTGCCAGCAGCTACAGAGCGGGAGGGCCTTACGAGCAGTACTTC. It encodes CASSYRAGGPYEQYF. The rearrangement joins TRBV7-2 to TRBJ2-7, with 10 bases aligning to TRBD2. V dropped 4 bases and J dropped 4; count of bases not matched to a gene: 7. The CDR3 spans 15 residues. The germline CDR1 and CDR2 sequences are SGHTA and FQGNSA.

This clone has more than one count but fewer than ten. The chain combines TRBV29-1 with TRBJ2-7; maybe TRBD1 (5 bases). V lost 7 bases and J lost 2, with 12 bases in between. The CDR3 extends over 12 amino acids. Germline V lookup: CDR1 SQVTM, CDR2 ANQGSEA. The CDR3 is CSATESAYEQYF. The CDR3 DNA reads TGCAGCGCGACAGAGTCTGCCTACGAGCAGTACTTC.

The chain uses TRBV6-2 or TRBV6-3 and TRBJ1-4, with 7 bases fitting TRBD1. V trimming: 3 bases; J trimming: 8 bases; junction bases outside the gene matches: 12. The germline V gene has CDR1 MNHEY and CDR2 SVGEGT. The CDR3 has 16 amino acids. The CDR3 spells CASSYLRGPDREKLFF. CDR3 in DNA: TGTGCCAGCAGTTATTTGAGGGGGCCGGACCGGGAAAAACTGTTTTTT.

The CDR3 bases are TGCAGCGCAAAGGGACAGGACCCGAATGAAAAACTGTTTTTT. Protein: CSAKGQDPNEKLFF. The chain is built from TRBV29-1 and TRBJ1-4; 8 positions match TRBD1. Germline V lookup: CDR1 SQVTM, CDR2 ANQGSEA. V lost 7 bases and J lost 5; bases outside the gene matches: 9. The CDR3 is made up of 14 amino acids.

This sequence joins TRBV5-1 and TRBJ1-6; D is uncertain. The length of the CDR3 is 13 residues. Trimming left V 6 bases short and J 7 bases short, with 11 bases between. Germline V gives CDR1 SGHRS, CDR2 YFSETQ. The CDR3 region has the DNA TGCGCCAGCACGCCGGGAGTCAATTCACCCCTCCACTTT. As protein: CASTPGVNSPLHF. The full variable domain, with the rest looked up from reference TRBV5-1 and TRBJ1-6, is KAGVTQTPRYLIKTRGQQVTLSCSPISGHRSVSWYQQTPGQGLQFLFEYFSETQRNKGNFPGRFSGRQFSNSRSEMNVSTLELGDSALYLCASTPGVNSPLHFGNGTRLTVT.

The genes are TRBV6-5 and TRBJ2-3, with 8 bases matching TRBD2. This CDR3 is built from 15 residues. J gave up 4 bases and V 0 bases, and 3 bases lay outside the gene matches. Germline assignment: CDR1 MNHEY and CDR2 SVGAGI. In nucleotides, the CDR3 is TGTGCCAGCAGTTACTCGGCGGGAGGTTCAGATACGCAGTATTTT. Translated: CASSYSAGGSDTQYF.

The chain couples TRBV29-1 to TRBJ2-2, with 11 bases fitting TRBD2. Germline V CDR1 and CDR2: SQVTM, ANQGSEA. Germline trimming cut 6 bases from V and 6 bases from J; bases unmatched to any gene: 9. The CDR3 has 15 amino acids. DNA for the CDR3: TGCAGCGTACTGACTAGCGGGATTTTCCCCGGGGAGCTGTTTTTT. Translating gives CSVLTSGIFPGELFF.

The count of this clone is one. The CDR3 nucleotides are TGTGCCATCAGTGGTCAGGGGGATTACGAGCAGTACTTC. Its protein product is CAISGQGDYEQYF. The rearrangement joins TRBV10-3 to TRBJ2-7; 7 nucleotides align to TRBD1. Germline CDR1 is ENHRY and CDR2 is SYGVKD. The CDR3 sequence is 13 residues long. V trimming: 4 bases; J trimming: 4 bases; junction bases outside the gene matches: 4.

There are many counts of this clone. V and J are TRBV10-1 and TRBJ2-2; 9 bases align to TRBD2. Germline CDR1 and CDR2: WNHNN and SYGVQD (reference sequence). V was clipped by 8 bases and J by 7 bases; unmatched bases: 8. The CDR3 is made up of 14 amino acids. The CDR3 spells CASRTSEQYGELFF. CDR3 in DNA: TGCGCCAGCCGGACTAGCGAACAATACGGGGAGCTGTTTTTT.

The chain carries TRBV11-2 and TRBJ2-1; TRBD1 matches at 10 bases. The trim removed 4 bases at V and 8 bases at J, leaving 14 bases unmatched. The CDR3 extends over 17 amino acids. Germline CDR1 SGHAT, CDR2 FQNNGV. The CDR3 DNA reads TGTGCCAGCAGCTCAACTCCGGGACAGGGGCCCCTACATGAGCAGTTCTTC. Translation: CASSSTPGQGPLHEQFF.

The chain employs TRBV5-5 and TRBJ2-1, with D tentatively TRBD2 (5 bases). Trimming took 4 bases from V and 5 from J, leaving 13 bases between them. The CDR3 spans 14 residues. The V gene's germline CDR1 is SGHKS and CDR2 YYEKEE (reference sequence). The CDR3 DNA follows: TGTGCCAGCAGCGCCCCACTAGAAAACAATGAGCAGTTCTTC. Translated, it gives CASSAPLENNEQFF.

The chain combines TRBV5-1 with TRBJ2-1; 7 bases agree with TRBD2. V was pared by 4 bases and J by 7 bases, with 8 bases of the junction left unmatched. CDR3 length: 14 amino acids. Germline CDR1 and CDR2: SGHRS and YFSETQ. The CDR3 DNA reads TGCGCCAGCAGCCCCCGACTAGCAGAAAATGAGCAGTTCTTC. Protein: CASSPRLAENEQFF.

The chain recombines TRBV27 with TRBJ2-7, with D unclear. Germline V gene data show CDR1 as MNHEY and CDR2 as SMNVEV (reference sequence). CDR3 length equals 13 residues. The V end was cut by 6 bases, the J end by 2 bases, with 11 bases between. In nucleotides, the CDR3 is TGTGCCAGCAGATTGGGCAGACCCTACGAGCAGTACTTC. Translation gives CASRLGRPYEQYF.

The chain couples TRBV5-1 to TRBJ1-6; 8 bases line up with TRBD1. The CDR3 runs to 15 residues. The V segment lost 0 bases and the J segment 12 bases; nucleotides outside the gene matches: 8. Germline assignment: CDR1 SGHRS and CDR2 YFSETQ. CDR3 in amino acids: CASSLAGTGAIPLHF. The CDR3, as DNA: TGCGCCAGCAGCTTGGCCGGGACAGGCGCAATACCCCTCCACTTT.

The chain combines TRBV3-1 (or the pseudogene TRBV3-2) with TRBJ2-1; TRBD2 matches at 10 bases. CDR1 LGHDT and CDR2 YNNKEL come from the germline V gene (reference sequence). The ends lost 7 bases at V and 5 bases at J; junction bases unmatched: 5. CDR3 size: 14 residues. For the CDR3, the DNA is TGTGCCAGCACTTGGGGACTAGCGAACAATGAGCAGTTCTTC. It yields the protein CASTWGLANNEQFF.

The chain has TRBV7-9 and TRBJ1-2; 9 nucleotides line up with TRBD1. V lost 4 bases to trimming and J lost 8 bases; unmatched junction nucleotides: 20. The CDR3 is 18 amino acids. Germline assignment: CDR1 SEHNR and CDR2 FQNEAQ (reference sequence). This CDR3 reads CASSSPEEYRGPHLGYTF. The DNA for the CDR3 is TGTGCCAGCAGCTCACCCGAAGAGTACAGGGGGCCTCATTTGGGCTACACCTTC.

The chain uses TRBV27 and TRBJ1-2; 10 bases fit TRBD1. Germline trimming cut 2 bases from V and 6 bases from J; bases unmatched to any gene: 0. Per the germline V gene, CDR1 is MNHEY and CDR2 is SMNVEV (reference sequence). This CDR3 is built from 13 residues. This CDR3 is CASSLGTGDGYTF. For the CDR3, the DNA is TGTGCCAGCAGTTTAGGGACAGGGGATGGCTACACCTTC.

The chain employs TRBV9 and TRBJ2-7; weak D call: TRBD2 (6 bases). The CDR3 loop spans 14 amino acids. Per germline, CDR1 SGDLS and CDR2 YYNGEE. V lost 0 bases, J lost 4 bases, and 11 bases lay in between. The CDR3 DNA follows: TGTGCCAGCAGCGTAGTTCCTAGCGCGTACGAGCAGTACTTC. Translating it yields CASSVVPSAYEQYF.

This chain connects TRBV29-1 to TRBJ2-7; 10 bases align to TRBD2. CDR1 and CDR2 (germline): SQVTM, ANQGSEA. The junction had 4 bases not matched to a gene; V was cut back by 5 bases and J by 0 bases. CDR3 size: 14 residues. This chain's CDR3 is CSVLLAGSSYEQYF. In DNA, the CDR3 is TGCAGCGTTTTACTAGCGGGAAGCTCCTACGAGCAGTACTTC.

The V gene is TRBV27, the J gene TRBJ2-7; 10 bases map to TRBD1. Trimming took 5 bases from V and 3 from J; bases not matched to a gene: 1. There are 13 residues in the CDR3. Germline V gene sequence: CDR1 MNHEY, CDR2 SMNVEV (reference sequence). In nucleotides, the CDR3 is TGTGCCAGCAGTGACAGGGGGCACTACGAGCAGTACTTC. This translates into CASSDRGHYEQYF.